This TCR beta chain comes out of a study of T cells after yellow fever vaccination. In the case of this clonotype: Its antigen remains unknown.

Study results and caveats: Abundant clonotypes from the bulk population could contaminate FACS-sorted repertoires. Clones that expanded after primary vaccination mostly reappeared after the booster (96% CD4, approximately 87% CD8).

TCRdb analysed the 5' RACE reads with MiXCR anew, one entry per CDR3 protein. The data contain 340,000 or so distinct CDR3 sequences, around an eighth of them singletons. V lost 5 bases and J 4 bases, leaving 14 bases between the germline ends. This CDR3 region has 14 residues. The V gene's germline CDR1 is SGHRS and CDR2 YFSETQ. This chain uses TRBV5-1 with TRBJ2-3, with unresolved D. This TCR derives from a man younger than 35 who received the YFV17D yellow fever vaccine. Sequenced here: CD4+ T cells sorted from PBMCs, sampled 15 days after the yellow fever booster vaccination. CDR3 in amino acids: CASSFDPPPDTQYF. DNA of the CDR3: TGCGCCAGCAGTTTCGACCCTCCCCCAGATACGCAGTATTTT.